This T cell receptor (beta chain) was observed in a study of cytomegalovirus exposure and HLA in healthy donors. A multiplex PCR was run with 60 Vbeta primers and 13 Jbeta primers. The assay was immunoSEQ multiplex PCR, and TCRdb's table has in-frame clones only and misses some. Recorded for this sample: 140,000 to 150,000 clones. The CDR3 totals 17 residues. The specimen was PBMCs. The chain has TRBV1 and TRBJ2-5; the table gives TRBD2 as D, unverified against the DNA. TRBV1 is a known pseudogene. This sequence was found in a male donor in good health and CMV-seronegative. CDR3 nucleotide sequence: TGCACCAGCAGCCAAGACGAGAAGGCGGGACTTGAAGAGACCCAGTACTTC. This translates into CTSSQDEKAGLEETQYF.